This note documents a single T cell receptor beta chain sequence. The data originate from a study of shared clonotypes between healthy human individuals. TCRdb's copy holds only in-frame clones and misses some; the assay was immunoSEQ multiplex PCR. The profile shows 2 million to 2.5 million clones, 85% to 95% of them singletons. The source material was naive CD4+ T cells sorted from blood. The subset is: CD45RA+ positively selected. The clonotype originates from a man younger than 35 in good health.

The CDR3 sequence: CASRAGTSEETQYF. DNA for the CDR3: TGTGCCAGCAGGGCCGGGACTAGTGAAGAGACCCAGTACTTC. This rearrangement joins TRBV2 to TRBJ2-5, with 8 bases fitting TRBD2. Germline CDR1 reads SNHLY; CDR2 reads FYNNEI. V was pared by 6 bases and J by 3 bases, with 6 bases of the junction left unmatched. The CDR3 runs to 14 residues.